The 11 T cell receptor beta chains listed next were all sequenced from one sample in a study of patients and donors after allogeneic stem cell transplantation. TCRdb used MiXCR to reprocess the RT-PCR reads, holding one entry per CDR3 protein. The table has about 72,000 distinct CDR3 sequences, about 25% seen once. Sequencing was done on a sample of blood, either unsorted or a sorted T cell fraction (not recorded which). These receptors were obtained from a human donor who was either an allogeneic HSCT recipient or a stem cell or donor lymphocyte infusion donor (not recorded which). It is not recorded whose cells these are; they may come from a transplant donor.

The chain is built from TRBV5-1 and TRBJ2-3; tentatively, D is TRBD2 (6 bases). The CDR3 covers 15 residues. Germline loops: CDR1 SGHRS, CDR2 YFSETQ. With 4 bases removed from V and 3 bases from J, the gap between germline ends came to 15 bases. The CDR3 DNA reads TGCGCCAGCAGCCGGAGGGCCCTGGATACAGATACGCAGTATTTT. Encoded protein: CASSRRALDTDTQYF.

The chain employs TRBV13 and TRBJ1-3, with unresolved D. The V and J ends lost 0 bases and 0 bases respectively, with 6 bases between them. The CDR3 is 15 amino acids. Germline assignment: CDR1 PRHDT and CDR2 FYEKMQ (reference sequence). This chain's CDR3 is CASSLGQFSGNTIYF. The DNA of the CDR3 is TGTGCCAGCAGCTTAGGCCAGTTCTCTGGAAACACCATATATTTT. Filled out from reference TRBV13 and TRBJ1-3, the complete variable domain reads AAGVIQSPRHLIKEKRETATLKCYPIPRHDTVYWYQQGPGQDPQFLISFYEKMQSDKGSIPDRFSAQQFSDYHSELNMSSLELGDSALYFCASSLGQFSGNTIYFGEGSWLTVV.

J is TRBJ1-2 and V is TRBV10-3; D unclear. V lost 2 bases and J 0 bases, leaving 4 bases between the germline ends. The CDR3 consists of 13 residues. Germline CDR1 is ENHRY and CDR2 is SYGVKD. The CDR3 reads CAISEQPNYGYTF. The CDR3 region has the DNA TGTGCCATCAGTGAGCAGCCTAACTATGGCTACACCTTC.

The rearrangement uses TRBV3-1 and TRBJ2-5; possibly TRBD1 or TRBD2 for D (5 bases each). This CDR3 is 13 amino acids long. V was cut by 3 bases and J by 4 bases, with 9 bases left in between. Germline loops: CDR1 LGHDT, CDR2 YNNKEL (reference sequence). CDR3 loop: CASSQLGTETQYF. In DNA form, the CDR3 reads TGTGCCAGCAGCCAGTTAGGGACAGAGACCCAGTACTTC.

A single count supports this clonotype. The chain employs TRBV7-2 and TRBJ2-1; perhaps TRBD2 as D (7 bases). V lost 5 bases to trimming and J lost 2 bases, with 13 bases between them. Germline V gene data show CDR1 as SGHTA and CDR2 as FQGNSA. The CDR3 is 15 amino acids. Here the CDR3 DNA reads TGTGCCAGCAGCACGGGGGGCGGGGCCTACAATGAGCAGTTCTTC. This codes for CASSTGGGAYNEQFF. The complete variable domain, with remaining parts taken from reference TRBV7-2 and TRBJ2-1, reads GAGVSQSPSNKVTEKGKDVELRCDPISGHTALYWYRQSLGQGLEFLIYFQGNSAPDKSGLPSDRFSAERTGGSVSTLTIQRTQQEDSAVYLCASSTGGGAYNEQFFGPGTRLTVL.

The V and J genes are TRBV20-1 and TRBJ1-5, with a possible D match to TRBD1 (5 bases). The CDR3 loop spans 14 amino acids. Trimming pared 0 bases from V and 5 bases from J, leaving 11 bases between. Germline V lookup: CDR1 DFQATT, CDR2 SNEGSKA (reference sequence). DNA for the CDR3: TGCAGTGCTAGAGAACCGGGACCGTATCAGCCCCAGCATTTT. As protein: CSAREPGPYQPQHF.

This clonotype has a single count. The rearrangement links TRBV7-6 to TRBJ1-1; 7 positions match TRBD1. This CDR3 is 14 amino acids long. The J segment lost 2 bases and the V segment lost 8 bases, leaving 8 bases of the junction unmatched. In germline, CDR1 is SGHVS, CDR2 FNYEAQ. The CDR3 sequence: CASHRGTDNTEAFF. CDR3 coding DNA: TGTGCCAGCCACCGGGGGACAGACAACACTGAAGCTTTCTTT.

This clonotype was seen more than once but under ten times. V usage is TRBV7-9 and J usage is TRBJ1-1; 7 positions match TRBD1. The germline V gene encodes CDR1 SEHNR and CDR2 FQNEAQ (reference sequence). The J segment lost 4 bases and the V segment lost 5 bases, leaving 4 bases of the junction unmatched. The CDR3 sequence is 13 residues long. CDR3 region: CASSQGDSTEAFF. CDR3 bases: TGTGCCAGCAGCCAGGGGGATTCCACTGAAGCTTTCTTT. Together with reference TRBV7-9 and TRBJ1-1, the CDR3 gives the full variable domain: DTGVSQNPRHKITKRGQNVTFRCDPISEHNRLYWYRQTLGQGPEFLTYFQNEAQLEKSRLLSDRFSAERPKGSFSTLEIQRTEQGDSAMYLCASSQGDSTEAFFGQGTRLTVV.

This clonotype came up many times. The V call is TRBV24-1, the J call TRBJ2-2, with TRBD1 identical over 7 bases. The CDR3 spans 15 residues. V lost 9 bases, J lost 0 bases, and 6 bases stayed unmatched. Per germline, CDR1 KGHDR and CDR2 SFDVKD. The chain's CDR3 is CATSAGTANTGELFF. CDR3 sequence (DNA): TGTGCCACCTCGGCCGGGACAGCGAACACCGGGGAGCTGTTTTTT.

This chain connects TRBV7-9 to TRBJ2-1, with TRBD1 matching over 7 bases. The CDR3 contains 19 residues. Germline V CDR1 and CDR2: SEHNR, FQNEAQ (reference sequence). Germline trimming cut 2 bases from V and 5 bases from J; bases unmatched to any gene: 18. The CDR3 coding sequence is TGTGCCAGCAGCTTATCCCCGATGATGAGGGGGCAAGGAGACAATGAGCAGTTCTTC. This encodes CASSLSPMMRGQGDNEQFF.

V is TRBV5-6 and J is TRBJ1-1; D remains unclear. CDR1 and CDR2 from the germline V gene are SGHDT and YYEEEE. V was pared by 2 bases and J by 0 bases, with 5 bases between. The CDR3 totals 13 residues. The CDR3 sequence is CASSLKVNTEAFF. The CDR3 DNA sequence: TGTGCCAGCAGCTTAAAGGTGAACACTGAAGCTTTCTTT.